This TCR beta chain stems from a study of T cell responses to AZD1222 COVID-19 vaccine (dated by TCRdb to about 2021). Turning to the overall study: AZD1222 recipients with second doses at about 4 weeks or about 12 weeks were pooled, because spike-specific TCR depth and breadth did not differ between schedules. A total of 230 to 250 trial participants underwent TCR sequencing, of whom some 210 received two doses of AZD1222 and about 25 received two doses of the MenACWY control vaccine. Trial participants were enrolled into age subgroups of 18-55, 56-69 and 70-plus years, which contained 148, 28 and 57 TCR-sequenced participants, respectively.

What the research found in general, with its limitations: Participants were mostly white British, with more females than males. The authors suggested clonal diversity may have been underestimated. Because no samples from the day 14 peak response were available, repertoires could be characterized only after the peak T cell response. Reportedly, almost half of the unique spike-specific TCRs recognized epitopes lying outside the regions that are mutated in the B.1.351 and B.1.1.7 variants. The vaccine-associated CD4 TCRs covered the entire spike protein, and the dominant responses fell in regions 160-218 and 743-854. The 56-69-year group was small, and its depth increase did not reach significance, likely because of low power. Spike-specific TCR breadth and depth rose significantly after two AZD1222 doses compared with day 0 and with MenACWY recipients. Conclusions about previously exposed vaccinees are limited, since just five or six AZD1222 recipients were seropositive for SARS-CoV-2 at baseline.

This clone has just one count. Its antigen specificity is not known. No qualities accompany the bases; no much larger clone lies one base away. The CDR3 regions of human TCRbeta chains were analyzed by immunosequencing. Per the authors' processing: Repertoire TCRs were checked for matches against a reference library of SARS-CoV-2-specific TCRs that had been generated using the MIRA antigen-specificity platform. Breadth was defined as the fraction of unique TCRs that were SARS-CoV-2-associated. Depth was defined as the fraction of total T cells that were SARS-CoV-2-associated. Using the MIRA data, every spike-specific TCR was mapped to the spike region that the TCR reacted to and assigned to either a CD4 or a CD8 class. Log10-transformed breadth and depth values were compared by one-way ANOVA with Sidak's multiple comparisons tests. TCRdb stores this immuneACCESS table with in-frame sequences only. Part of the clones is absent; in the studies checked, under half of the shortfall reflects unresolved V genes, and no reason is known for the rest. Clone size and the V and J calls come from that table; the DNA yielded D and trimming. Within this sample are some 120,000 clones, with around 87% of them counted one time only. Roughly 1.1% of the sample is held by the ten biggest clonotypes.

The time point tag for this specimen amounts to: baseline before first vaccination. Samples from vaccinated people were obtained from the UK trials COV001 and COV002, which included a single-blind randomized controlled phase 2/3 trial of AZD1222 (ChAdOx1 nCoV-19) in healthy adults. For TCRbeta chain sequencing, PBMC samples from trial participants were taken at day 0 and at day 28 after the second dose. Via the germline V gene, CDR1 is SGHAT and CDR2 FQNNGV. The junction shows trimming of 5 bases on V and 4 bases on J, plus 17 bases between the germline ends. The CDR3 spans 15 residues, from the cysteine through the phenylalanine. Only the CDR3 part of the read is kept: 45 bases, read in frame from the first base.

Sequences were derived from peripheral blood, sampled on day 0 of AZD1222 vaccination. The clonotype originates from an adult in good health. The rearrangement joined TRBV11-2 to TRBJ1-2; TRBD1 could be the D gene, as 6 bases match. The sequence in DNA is TGTGCCAGCAGCCCTAAGGGGGGGGTACCCTATGGCTACACCTTC. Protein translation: CASSPKGGVPYGYTF.